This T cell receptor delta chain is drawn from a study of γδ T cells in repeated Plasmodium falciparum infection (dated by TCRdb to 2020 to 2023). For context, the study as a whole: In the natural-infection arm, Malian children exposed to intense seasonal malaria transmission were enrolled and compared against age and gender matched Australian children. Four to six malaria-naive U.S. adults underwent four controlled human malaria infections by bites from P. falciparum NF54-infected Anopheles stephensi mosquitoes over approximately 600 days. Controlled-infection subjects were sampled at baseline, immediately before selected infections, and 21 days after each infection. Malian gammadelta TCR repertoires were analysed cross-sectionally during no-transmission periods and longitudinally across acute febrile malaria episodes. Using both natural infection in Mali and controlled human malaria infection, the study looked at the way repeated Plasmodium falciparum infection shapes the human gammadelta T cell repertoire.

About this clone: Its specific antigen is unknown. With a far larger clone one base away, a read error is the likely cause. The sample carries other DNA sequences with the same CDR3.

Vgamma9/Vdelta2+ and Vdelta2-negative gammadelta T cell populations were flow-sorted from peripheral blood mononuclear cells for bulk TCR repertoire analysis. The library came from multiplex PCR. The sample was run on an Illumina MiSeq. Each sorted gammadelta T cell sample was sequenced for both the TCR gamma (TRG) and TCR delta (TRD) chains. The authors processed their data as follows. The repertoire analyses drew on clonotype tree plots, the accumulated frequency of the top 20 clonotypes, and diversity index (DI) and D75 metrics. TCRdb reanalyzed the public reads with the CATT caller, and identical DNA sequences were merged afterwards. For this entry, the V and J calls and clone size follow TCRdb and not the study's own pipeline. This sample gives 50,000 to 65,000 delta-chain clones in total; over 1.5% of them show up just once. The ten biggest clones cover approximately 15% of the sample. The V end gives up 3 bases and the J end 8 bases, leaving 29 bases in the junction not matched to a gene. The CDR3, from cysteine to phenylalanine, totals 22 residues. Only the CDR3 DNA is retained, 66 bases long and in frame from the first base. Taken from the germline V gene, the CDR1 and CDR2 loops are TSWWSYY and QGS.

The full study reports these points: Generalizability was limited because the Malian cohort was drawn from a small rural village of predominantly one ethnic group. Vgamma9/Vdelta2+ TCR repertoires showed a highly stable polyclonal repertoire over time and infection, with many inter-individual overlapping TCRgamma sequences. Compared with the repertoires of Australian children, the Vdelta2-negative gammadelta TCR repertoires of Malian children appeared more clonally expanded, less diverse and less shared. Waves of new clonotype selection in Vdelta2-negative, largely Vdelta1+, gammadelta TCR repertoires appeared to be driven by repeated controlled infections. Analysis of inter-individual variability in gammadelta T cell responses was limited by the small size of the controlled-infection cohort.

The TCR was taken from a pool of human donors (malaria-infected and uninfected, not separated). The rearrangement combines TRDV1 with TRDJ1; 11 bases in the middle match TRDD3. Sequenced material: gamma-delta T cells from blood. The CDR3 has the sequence CALGERGTGGYGSNGCPMKLIF. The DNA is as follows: TGTGCTCTTGGGGAGCGTGGTACTGGGGGATATGGGTCGAATGGTTGTCCGATGAAACTCATCTTT.